This TCR beta chain was identified during a study of human T cells and chemical hapten exposure. Time point meaning: patch test 2, 6 weeks after DPC sensitization. The sample's treatment: therapeutic diphenylcyclopropenone sensitization with weekly scalp DPC. TCRdb re-called the RACE reads with MiXCR, one entry per CDR3 protein. The sample has 360,000 or so distinct CDR3 sequences, roughly 6.3% seen once; the top ten hold 5% to 6%. The trim removed 4 bases at V and 6 bases at J, leaving 9 bases unmatched. CDR3 length: 15 residues. Germline V gene data show CDR1 as SEHNR and CDR2 as FQNEAQ (reference sequence).

The starting material was whole blood, obtained in connection with sensitization to the hapten diphenylcyclopropenone (DPC). The sequence derives from a woman aged 18-29 years with alopecia areata. Some clones in this sample may be carry-over from other donors' samples. This chain connects TRBV7-9 to TRBJ2-1, with 7 positions matching TRBD1. The CDR3 coding sequence is TGTGCCAGCAGCTCGAGGGGGACAGTTAGCAATGAGCAGTTCTTC. Amino acids: CASSSRGTVSNEQFF.